Sequencing of this T cell receptor beta chain was carried out in a study of OX40 agonist ivuxolimab in advanced cancers. Profiled with immunoSEQ multiplex PCR; TCRdb holds only in-frame clones, not every one. This table has about 68,000 clones, more than 70% appearing once. Patients with autoimmune history or systemic immunosuppression were excluded. This sequence originates from an adult with an advanced solid tumor such as melanoma, head and neck, liver or kidney cancer. This material consisted of CD4+ or CD8+ T cells sorted from blood, taken in a trial of the OX40 agonist ivuxolimab.

CDR3 in DNA: TGTGCCACCTGGGACAGGGGTGACACCGGGGAGCTGTTTTTT. As protein: CATWDRGDTGELFF. The rearrangement joins TRBV10-3 to TRBJ2-2, with 10 bases matching TRBD1. Germline-derived CDR1 and CDR2 are ENHRY and SYGVKD. The trim removed 10 bases at V and 3 bases at J, leaving 5 bases unmatched. The CDR3 runs to 14 residues.